What follows are 9 T cell receptor beta chains derived from one specimen sequenced in a study of blood T cell repertoires in COVID-19. TCRdb keeps only in-frame clones here, not all; method: immunoSEQ multiplex PCR. The table has roughly 85,000 clones, 60% to 80% seen once; the top ten hold 8.5% to 10%. The specimen sequenced was peripheral blood. The receptor set was obtained from a human donor in a cohort sampled during active COVID-19.

This clone was detected ten times or more. The rearrangement links TRBV10-1 to TRBJ2-7, with 10 nucleotides matching TRBD1. The germline gives CDR1 WNHNN, CDR2 SYGVQD (reference sequence). Trimming removed 6 bases from V and 4 bases from J; junction bases left unmatched: 3. The CDR3 spans 13 residues. The CDR3 loop is CASSTGQGYEQYF. Written as DNA, the CDR3 is TGCGCCAGCAGCACGGGACAGGGGTACGAGCAGTACTTC.

This chain links TRBV12-2 with TRBJ1-4. TRBV12-2 constitutes a pseudogene. This CDR3 comprises 15 residues. The CDR3 protein is CASRLVGTGDEKLFF. The DNA for the CDR3 is TGTGCAAGTCGCTTAGTCGGGACTGGAGATGAAAAACTGTTTTTT.

The chain uses TRBV25-1 and TRBJ2-1; D gene uncertain. Germline V CDR1 and CDR2: MGHDK, SYGVNS. Trimming pared 4 bases from V and 0 bases from J, leaving 10 bases between. The CDR3 has 15 amino acids. CDR3 in amino acids: CASSVSLRSYNEQFF. CDR3 bases: TGTGCCAGCAGTGTTAGTCTCCGCTCCTACAATGAGCAGTTCTTC.

CDR3 in DNA: TGTGCCAGCAGTGCGGAGGAGCCCGGCGAGCAGTACTTC. Translating gives CASSAEEPGEQYF. J is TRBJ2-7 and V is TRBV2; possibly TRBD2 for D (5 bases). This CDR3 has 13 residues. The V gene's germline CDR1 is SNHLY and CDR2 FYNNEI. Between the trimmed V and J ends, which lost 4 bases and 6 bases, there was a span of 13 bases.

At least ten counts were recorded for this clone. The chain joins TRBV14 to TRBJ2-3, with D possibly being TRBD2 (6 bases). V lost 4 bases to trimming and J lost 10 bases, with 18 bases between them. Germline CDR1 reads SGHDN; CDR2 reads FVKESK. This CDR3 comprises 14 residues. The CDR3 nucleotides read TGTGCCAGCAGCCCGTATTTGGGGGGAGTAGCGCAGTATTTT. Amino acids: CASSPYLGGVAQYF. The whole variable domain, filled in from reference TRBV14 and TRBJ2-3, reads EAGVTQFPSHSVIEKGQTVTLRCDPISGHDNLYWYRRVMGKEIKFLLHFVKESKQDESGMPNNRFLAERTGGTYSTLKVQPAELEDSGVYFCASSPYLGGVAQYFGPGTRLTVL.

This chain joins TRBV7-2 and TRBJ2-7; TRBD2 aligns across 14 bases. The V and J ends lost 1 base and 7 bases, in that order; junction bases with no gene match: 9. There are 17 residues in the CDR3. Germline CDR1 and CDR2: SGHTA and FQGNSA. CDR3 region: CASSLEGTSGGEGEQYF. The CDR3 coding sequence is TGTGCCAGCAGCTTAGAAGGGACTAGCGGGGGAGAGGGAGAGCAGTACTTC.

The CDR3 loop is CASSVVLGANVLTF. DNA for the CDR3: TGCGCCAGCAGCGTAGTTCTTGGGGCCAACGTCCTGACTTTC. This chain connects TRBV5-1 to TRBJ2-6; no firm D call. V dropped 4 bases and J dropped 3 bases, with 8 bases sitting between them. Germline CDR1 is SGHRS and CDR2 is YFSETQ. The CDR3 runs 14 residues.

DNA of the CDR3: TGTGCCAGCAGTGATTGGGACTGGAACACTGAAGCTTTCTTT. Protein sequence: CASSDWDWNTEAFF. The V call is TRBV6-1, the J call TRBJ1-1, with a possible D match to TRBD1 (5 bases). Germline CDR1 and CDR2: MNHNS and SASEGT. Trimming removed 3 bases at V and 1 base at J, with 9 bases between. This CDR3 spans 14 amino acids.

J is TRBJ1-1 and V is TRBV5-1, with D perhaps TRBD1 (6 bases). The length of the CDR3 is 14 residues. Germline assignment: CDR1 SGHRS and CDR2 YFSETQ. The V end was cut by 1 base, the J end by 4 bases, with 11 bases between. CDR3 sequence (DNA): TGCGCCAGCAGCTTGTTTAGAGGGGGCACTGAAGCTTTCTTT. This gives the protein CASSLFRGGTEAFF.